This TCR beta chain was retrieved from a study of blood T cell repertoires in COVID-19. Background on the study: Researchers got acute and convalescent COVID-19 samples from the United States, Italy and Spain. The analysed material was cDNA or gDNA that came from T cells, B-cell-depleted T cells, or PBMCs.

This table comes from immunoSEQ multiplex PCR, and its TCRdb copy is limited to in-frame clones, with some not included. Found here are tens of thousands of clones, less than 90% of them singletons; the top ten hold over 9.5%. The receptor was isolated from a human donor in a cohort sampled during active COVID-19. The source material was peripheral blood.

The CDR3 DNA reads TGTGCCAGTAGTATGACGGGGAGCAATCAGCCCCAGCATTTT. Its translation: CASSMTGSNQPQHF. The chain joins TRBV19 to TRBJ1-5; no definite D call. CDR1 is LNHDA, CDR2 SQIVND, per germline (reference sequence). V was cut by 3 bases and J by 1 base, with 7 bases left in between. The CDR3 length is 14 residues. Full variable domain (missing parts from reference TRBV19 and TRBJ1-5): DGGITQSPKYLFRKEGQNVTLSCEQNLNHDAMYWYRQDPGQGLRLIYYSQIVNDFQKGDIAEGYSVSREKKESFPLTVTSAQKNPTAFYLCASSMTGSNQPQHFGDGTRLSIL.